The 11 T cell receptor beta chains below were found in one sample sequenced in a study of blood T cells in healthy people across ages. Through a sample-barcoded 5' primer and a J-beta primer mix, a second PCR was run for roughly 6 to 12 cycles. Via MiXCR, TCRdb re-called the 5' RACE reads, giving one row per CDR3 protein. The sample includes approximately 670,000 distinct CDR3 sequences, 40% to 45% seen only once; the top ten take around 30%. Sequenced input: blood. These receptor sequences come from an elderly man in good health.

On this clonotype itself: The junction departs from germline at one end; a sequencing error may be responsible. The chain employs TRBV7-2 and TRBJ2-3, with TRBD2 as a possible D gene (6 bases). The CDR3 covers 15 residues. Germline V lookup: CDR1 SGHTA, CDR2 FQGNSA. The CDR3 DNA reads as TGTGCCTGCAGAGTAGCGGCCCATGGCACAGATACGCAGTATTTT. Amino acid sequence: CACRVAAHGTDTQYF. Full variable domain (remainder filled in from reference TRBV7-2 and TRBJ2-3): GAGVSQSPSNKVTEKGKDVELRCDPISGHTALYWYRQSLGQGLEFLIYFQGNSAPDKSGLPSDRFSAERTGGSVSTLTIQRTQQEDSAVYLCACRVAAHGTDTQYFGPGTRLTVL.

The rearrangement uses TRBV9 and TRBJ1-6; D not certain. The CDR3 totals 15 residues. V was clipped by 0 bases and J by 7 bases, with 11 bases between them. Per the germline V gene, CDR1 is SGDLS and CDR2 is YYNGEE. The CDR3 DNA sequence: TGTGCCAGCAGCGTAGCCCTCATGGAGAATTCACCCCTCCACTTT. Protein product: CASSVALMENSPLHF.

To note about this clonotype: A single base separates this from a much larger clone, so it may be a read error. The rearrangement joins TRBV11-3 to TRBJ2-6; no firm D call. Germline CDR1 is SGHNT and CDR2 is YENEEA. The CDR3 has 10 residues. In DNA form, the CDR3 reads TGTGCGGCCCAGACCAACGCCCTGACTTTC. The encoded protein is CAAQTNALTF. Full variable domain (missing parts from reference TRBV11-3 and TRBJ2-6): EAGVVQSPRYKIIEKKQPVAFWCNPISGHNTLYWYLQNLGQGPELLIRYENEEAVDDSQLPKDRFSAERLKGVDSTLKIQPAELGDSAVYLCAAQTNALTFGAGSRLTVL.

The chain uses TRBV29-1 and TRBJ2-7; TRBD1 might be the D (5 bases). The CDR3 runs 17 residues. Trimming left V 4 bases short and J 4 bases short, with 26 bases between. The V gene's germline CDR1 is SQVTM and CDR2 ANQGSEA. The DNA for the CDR3 is TGCAGCGTTGCGTCAAGACGCAGGGATAGTGGTTTATACGAGCAGTACTTC. It is translated as CSVASRRRDSGLYEQYF.

This clonotype has only a few counts. The gene calls are TRBV7-9 and TRBJ2-7; D possibly corresponds to TRBD2 (5 bases). Germline V lookup: CDR1 SEHNR, CDR2 FQNEAQ (reference sequence). Trimming took 3 bases from V and 2 from J, leaving 14 bases between them. The CDR3 is 15 amino acids. CDR3: CASSLYRDLTYEQYF. The DNA of the CDR3 is TGTGCCAGCAGCTTGTACCGGGATTTGACCTACGAGCAGTACTTC.

Points on this clonotype: Given a much more abundant clone one base away, this may be a read error. The conserved closing phenylalanine or tryptophan is absent in this CDR3, likely reflecting a read error. This chain uses TRBV7-2 with TRBJ2-4; the D is unclear. V was clipped by 1 base and J by 9 bases, with 13 bases between them. This CDR3 is built from 14 residues. CDR1 and CDR2 from the germline V gene are SGHTA and FQGNSA. The CDR3 loop reads CASSLGQGYSIQYL. The CDR3 DNA sequence: TGTGCCAGCAGCTTAGGACAAGGCTATTCCATTCAGTACCTC.

In its sample, this clonotype was seen many times. The chain has TRBV29-1 and TRBJ1-4, with 7 bases aligning to TRBD1. Losses at the gene ends were 7 bases for V and 7 bases for J; bases not matched to a gene: 12. The CDR3 contains 14 residues. Germline CDR1 SQVTM, CDR2 ANQGSEA. The CDR3 DNA sequence: TGCAGCGCTGGAGGATCAGGGGGAGGTGAAAAACTGTTTTTT. Translating it yields CSAGGSGGGEKLFF.

This clonotype was seen only once. Compared with germline, one end of the junction differs, possibly owing to a read error. J is TRBJ2-3 and V is TRBV29-1, with unresolved D. The CDR3 runs 13 residues. Germline V gene data show CDR1 as SQVTM and CDR2 as ANQGSEA. CDR3: CSVEAESTDTQYF. CDR3 in DNA: TGCAGCGTTGAGGCGGAAAGCACAGATACACAGTATTTT.

J is TRBJ2-5 and V is TRBV6-2 or TRBV6-3; unclear D gene. There are 14 residues in the CDR3. Trimming stripped 2 bases from V and 1 base from J, with 8 bases between. From germline, CDR1 is MNHEY and CDR2 SVGEGT. CDR3: CASSYVVIQETQYF. DNA of the CDR3: TGTGCCAGCAGTTACGTGGTAATCCAAGAGACCCAGTACTTC.

The J gene is TRBJ2-3, the V gene TRBV12-3 or TRBV12-4, with 9 bases that match TRBD2. This CDR3 spans 16 amino acids. Trimming at V came to 6 bases and at J to 2 bases, leaving 9 bases not matched to a gene. The CDR3 sequence: CASSLTGGRATDTQYF. The CDR3 region has the DNA TGTGCCAGCAGCCTCACTGGCGGGAGGGCCACAGATACGCAGTATTTT.

This clonotype has more than one count but fewer than ten. For the CDR3, the DNA is TGTGCCAGCCAAGACAGGAACACCGGGGAGCTGTTTTTT. This codes for CASQDRNTGELFF. The rearrangement uses TRBV18 and TRBJ2-2; TRBD1 might be the D (5 bases). This CDR3 comprises 13 residues. Germline values: CDR1 KGHSH, CDR2 LQKENI. V was clipped by 8 bases and J by 1 base, with 8 bases between them.